This T cell receptor (beta chain) comes out of a study of T cell responses to AZD1222 COVID-19 vaccine. For the study at large: Second doses at about 4 or about 12 weeks were pooled.

From germline, CDR1 is SGHRS and CDR2 YFSETQ. The CDR3 extends over 12 amino acids. Trimming shortened V by 1 base and J by 7 bases, and 9 bases separated the two germline ends. Generated by immunoSEQ multiplex PCR, the TCRdb table keeps only in-frame clones and is missing some. The sample lists 120,000 to 150,000 clones, roughly nine tenths seen once, with 4.5% to 6.5% in the top ten. This specimen was peripheral blood, taken on day 0 of AZD1222 vaccination. V is TRBV5-1 and J is TRBJ2-7, with D possibly TRBD2 on 5 matching bases. This clonotype was sampled from an adult in good health. The CDR3 region is CASSLTPGEQYF. As DNA, the CDR3 is TGCGCCAGCAGCTTGACCCCGGGGGAGCAGTACTTC.